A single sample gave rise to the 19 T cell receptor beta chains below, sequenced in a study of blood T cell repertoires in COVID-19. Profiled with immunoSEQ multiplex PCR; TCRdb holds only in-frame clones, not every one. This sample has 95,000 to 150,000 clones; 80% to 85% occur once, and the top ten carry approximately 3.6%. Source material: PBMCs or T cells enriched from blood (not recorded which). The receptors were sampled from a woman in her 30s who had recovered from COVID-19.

Here the CDR3 DNA reads TGTGCCAGCAACCCGGGGAGGACAGGGGACCTTTCGGCTTTCTTT. It translates to CASNPGRTGDLSAFF. The chain has TRBV6-5 and TRBJ1-1, with 9 nucleotides matching TRBD1. The germline gives CDR1 MNHEY, CDR2 SVGAGI. V gave up 7 bases and J gave up 11 bases; unmatched junction bases: 17. The length of the CDR3 is 15 residues.

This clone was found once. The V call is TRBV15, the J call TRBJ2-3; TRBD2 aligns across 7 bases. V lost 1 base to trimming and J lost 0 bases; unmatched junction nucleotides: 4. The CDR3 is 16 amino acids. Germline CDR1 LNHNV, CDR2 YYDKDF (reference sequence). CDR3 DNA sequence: TGTGCCACCAGCAGAGGGTCTAGCGGTAGCACAGATACGCAGTATTTT. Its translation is CATSRGSSGSTDTQYF.

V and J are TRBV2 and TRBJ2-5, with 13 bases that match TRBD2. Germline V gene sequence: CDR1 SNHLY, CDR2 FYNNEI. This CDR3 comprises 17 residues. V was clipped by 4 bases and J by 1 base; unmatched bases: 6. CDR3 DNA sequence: TGTGCCAGCAGTGGCACACTAGCGGGAGGGCCCCAAGAGACCCAGTACTTC. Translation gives CASSGTLAGGPQETQYF.

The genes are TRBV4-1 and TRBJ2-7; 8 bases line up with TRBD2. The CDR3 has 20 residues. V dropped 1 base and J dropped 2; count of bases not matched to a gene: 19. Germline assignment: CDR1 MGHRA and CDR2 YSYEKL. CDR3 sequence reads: CASSQGRLGARLARTYEQYF. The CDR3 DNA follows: TGCGCCAGCAGCCAAGGTCGTCTGGGGGCTAGACTAGCGCGAACCTACGAGCAGTACTTC.

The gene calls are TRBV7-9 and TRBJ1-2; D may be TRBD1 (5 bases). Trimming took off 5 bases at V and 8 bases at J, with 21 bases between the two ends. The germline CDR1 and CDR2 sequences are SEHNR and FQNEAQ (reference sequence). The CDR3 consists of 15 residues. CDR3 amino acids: CASSPLGQVGEGYTF. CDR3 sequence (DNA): TGTGCCAGCAGCCCCCTCGGACAAGTTGGGGAAGGCTACACCTTC.

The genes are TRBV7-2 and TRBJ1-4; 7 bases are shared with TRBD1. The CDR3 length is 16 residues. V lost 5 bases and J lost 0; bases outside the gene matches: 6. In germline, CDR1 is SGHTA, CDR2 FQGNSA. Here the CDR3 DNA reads TGTGCCAGCAGCGCCGACAGGGTATCAACTAATGAAAAACTGTTTTTT. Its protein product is CASSADRVSTNEKLFF. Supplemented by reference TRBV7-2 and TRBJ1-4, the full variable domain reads GAGVSQSPSNKVTEKGKDVELRCDPISGHTALYWYRQSLGQGLEFLIYFQGNSAPDKSGLPSDRFSAERTGGSVSTLTIQRTQQEDSAVYLCASSADRVSTNEKLFFGSGTQLSVL.

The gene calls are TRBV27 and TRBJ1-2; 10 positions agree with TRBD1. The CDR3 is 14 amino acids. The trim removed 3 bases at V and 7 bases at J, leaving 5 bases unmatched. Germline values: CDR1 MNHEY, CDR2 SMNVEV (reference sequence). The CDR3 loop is CASSFDRGRGGYTF. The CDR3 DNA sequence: TGTGCCAGCAGTTTCGACAGGGGGCGAGGTGGCTACACCTTC.

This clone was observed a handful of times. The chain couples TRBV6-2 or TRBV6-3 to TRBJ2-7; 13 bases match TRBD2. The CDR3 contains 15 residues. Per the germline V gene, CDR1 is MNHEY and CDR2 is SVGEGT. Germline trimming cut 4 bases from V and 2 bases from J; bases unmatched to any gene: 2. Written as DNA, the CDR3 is TGTGCCAGCAGTTCCGGACTAGCGGGGGCCTACGAGCAGTACTTC. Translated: CASSSGLAGAYEQYF.

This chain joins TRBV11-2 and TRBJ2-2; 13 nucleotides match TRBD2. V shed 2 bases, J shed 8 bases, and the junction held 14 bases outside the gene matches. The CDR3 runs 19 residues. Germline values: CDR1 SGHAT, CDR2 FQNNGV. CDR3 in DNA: TGTGCCAGCAGCTTATACCCACTCACAGGACTAGCGGGAGTTGGGGAGCTGTTTTTT. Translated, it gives CASSLYPLTGLAGVGELFF.

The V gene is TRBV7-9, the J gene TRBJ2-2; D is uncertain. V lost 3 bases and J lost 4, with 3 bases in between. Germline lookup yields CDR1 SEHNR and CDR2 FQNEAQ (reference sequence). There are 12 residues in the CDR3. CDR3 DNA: TGTGCCAGCAGCTTGGCCACCGGGGAGCTGTTTTTT. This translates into CASSLATGELFF.

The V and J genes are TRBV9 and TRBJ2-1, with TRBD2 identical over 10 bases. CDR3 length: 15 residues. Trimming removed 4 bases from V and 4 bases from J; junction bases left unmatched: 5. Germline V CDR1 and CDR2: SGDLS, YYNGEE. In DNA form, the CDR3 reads TGTGCCAGCAGCCCAGCGGGAGGGCCGTACAATGAGCAGTTCTTC. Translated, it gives CASSPAGGPYNEQFF.

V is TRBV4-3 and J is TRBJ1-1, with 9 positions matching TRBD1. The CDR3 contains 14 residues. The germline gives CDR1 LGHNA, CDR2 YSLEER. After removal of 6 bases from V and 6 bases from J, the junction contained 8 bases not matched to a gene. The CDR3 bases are TGCGCCAGCAGGCGACAGGGGGAAATGGCTGAAGCTTTCTTT. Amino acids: CASRRQGEMAEAFF.

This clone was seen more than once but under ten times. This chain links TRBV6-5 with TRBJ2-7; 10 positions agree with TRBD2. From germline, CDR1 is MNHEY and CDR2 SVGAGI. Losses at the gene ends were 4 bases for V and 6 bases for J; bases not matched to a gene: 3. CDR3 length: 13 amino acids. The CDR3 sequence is CASSWGLAFEQYF. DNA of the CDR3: TGTGCCAGCAGTTGGGGACTAGCGTTCGAGCAGTACTTC.

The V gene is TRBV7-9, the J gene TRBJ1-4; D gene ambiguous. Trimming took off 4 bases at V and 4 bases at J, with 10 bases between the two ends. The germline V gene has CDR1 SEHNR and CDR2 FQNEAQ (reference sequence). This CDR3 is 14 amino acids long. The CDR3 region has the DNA TGTGCCAGCAGCTACCGACAAGTTAATGAAAAACTGTTTTTT. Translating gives CASSYRQVNEKLFF.

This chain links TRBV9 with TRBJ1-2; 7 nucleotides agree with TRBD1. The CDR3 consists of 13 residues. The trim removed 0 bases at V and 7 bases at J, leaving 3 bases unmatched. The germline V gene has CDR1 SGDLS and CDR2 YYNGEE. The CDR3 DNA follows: TGTGCCAGCAGCGTAGGTCAGGGGGTTGGCTACACCTTC. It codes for CASSVGQGVGYTF.

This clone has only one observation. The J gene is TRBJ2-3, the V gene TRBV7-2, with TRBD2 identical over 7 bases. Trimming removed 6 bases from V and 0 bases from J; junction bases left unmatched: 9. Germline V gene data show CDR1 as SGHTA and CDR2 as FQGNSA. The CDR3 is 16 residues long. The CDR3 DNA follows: TGTGCCAGCAGTCTAGGGCCTAGCGGTAGCACAGATACGCAGTATTTT. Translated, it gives CASSLGPSGSTDTQYF.

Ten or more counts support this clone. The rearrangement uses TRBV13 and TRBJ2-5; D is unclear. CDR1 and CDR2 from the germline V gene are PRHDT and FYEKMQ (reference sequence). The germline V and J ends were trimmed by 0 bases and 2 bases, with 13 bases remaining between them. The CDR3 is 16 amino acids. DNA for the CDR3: TGTGCCAGCAGCTTAGGACGGGTCGGGTCACAAGAGACCCAGTACTTC. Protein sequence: CASSLGRVGSQETQYF.

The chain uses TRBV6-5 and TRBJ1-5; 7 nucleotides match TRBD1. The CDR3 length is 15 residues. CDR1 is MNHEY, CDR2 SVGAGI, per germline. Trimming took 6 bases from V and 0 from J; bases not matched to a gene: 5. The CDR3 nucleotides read TGTGCCAGCAGGAGAGGACAGGCTAGCAATCAGCCCCAGCATTTT. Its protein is CASRRGQASNQPQHF.

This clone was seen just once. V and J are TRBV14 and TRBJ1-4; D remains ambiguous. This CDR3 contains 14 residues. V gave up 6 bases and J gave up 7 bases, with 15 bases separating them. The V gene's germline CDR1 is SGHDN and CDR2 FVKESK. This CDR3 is CASSQYSAGEKLFF. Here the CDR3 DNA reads TGTGCCAGCAGTCAATACAGTGCCGGTGAAAAACTGTTTTTT. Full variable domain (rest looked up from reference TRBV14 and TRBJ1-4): EAGVTQFPSHSVIEKGQTVTLRCDPISGHDNLYWYRRVMGKEIKFLLHFVKESKQDESGMPNNRFLAERTGGTYSTLKVQPAELEDSGVYFCASSQYSAGEKLFFGSGTQLSVL.